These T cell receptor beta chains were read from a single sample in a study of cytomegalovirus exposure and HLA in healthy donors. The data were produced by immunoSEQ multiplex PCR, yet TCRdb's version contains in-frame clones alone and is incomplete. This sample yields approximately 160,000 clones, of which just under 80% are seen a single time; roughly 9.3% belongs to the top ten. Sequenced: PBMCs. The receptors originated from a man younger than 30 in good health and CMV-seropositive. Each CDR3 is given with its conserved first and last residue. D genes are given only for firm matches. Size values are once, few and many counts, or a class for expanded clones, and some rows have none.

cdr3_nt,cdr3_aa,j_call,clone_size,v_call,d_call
TGTGCCAGCAACCCCATTGGAGGGAGGTCCGGGGAGCTGTTTTTT,CASNPIGGRSGELFF,TRBJ2-2,NA,TRBV7-8,NA
TGCGCCAGCAGTTTTGTTCGGGACAGGGCTGCCGGCTACACCTTC,CASSFVRDRAAGYTF,TRBJ1-2,NA,TRBV28,TRBD1
TGCGCCAGCAGCTTCGGGACTAGCTCTGGGGCCAACGTCCTGACTTTC,CASSFGTSSGANVLTF,TRBJ2-6,NA,TRBV5-1,TRBD2
TGCGCCAGCAGTGGAGGGTTAGGCAAAAACATTCAGTACTTC,CASSGGLGKNIQYF,TRBJ2-4,NA,TRBV10-2,NA
TGTGCCAGCAGCCAAGTGAAAGTGGGGGGAGGTGAGACCCAGTACTTC,CASSQVKVGGGETQYF,TRBJ2-5,NA,TRBV4-2,NA
TGCAGCGTTGAAGATGTCTTGGCAGGAATAGGAGAGACCCAGTACTTC,CSVEDVLAGIGETQYF,TRBJ2-5,NA,TRBV29-1,NA
TGTGCCTGGAGTGTTGGACTAGCGACGCAGAATGAGCAGTTCTTC,CAWSVGLATQNEQFF,TRBJ2-1,NA,TRBV30,TRBD2
TGCAGCGTCGCGCGAAAAGCAGGGGTCCCGTGGGAGACCCAGTACTTC,CSVARKAGVPWETQYF,TRBJ2-5,NA,TRBV29-1,NA
TGTGCCAGCAGCGTAGATGCGAGGGATCAGCCCCAGCATTTT,CASSVDARDQPQHF,TRBJ1-5,NA,TRBV9,NA
TGCGCCAGCGGGGACAGGGACGAGCAGTACTTC,CASGDRDEQYF,TRBJ2-7,NA,TRBV10-1,TRBD1
TGTGCCAGCAGCTTTAATACTCCCCCCGATGAGCAGTTCTTC,CASSFNTPPDEQFF,TRBJ2-1,NA,TRBV11-3,NA
TGCGCCAGTAGTATGCAACAGGGGAATCAGCCCCAGCATTTT,CASSMQQGNQPQHF,TRBJ1-5,NA,TRBV19,TRBD1
TGTGCCAGCAGTTACGTCGAACGGGGAGGGGGTGGCTACACCTTC,CASSYVERGGGGYTF,TRBJ1-2,NA,TRBV6-5,NA
TGCAGTGCTGGGCTACAAGAGACCCAGTACTTC,CSAGLQETQYF,TRBJ2-5,once,TRBV20-1,NA
TGTGCCAGCAGCCTCACCCGTGGTAGCGGGTACGAGCAGTACTTC,CASSLTRGSGYEQYF,TRBJ2-7,NA,TRBV7-2,TRBD2
TGTGCCAGCAGCGCAGGAGTGGGACAGACTTACAATGAGCAGTTCTTC,CASSAGVGQTYNEQFF,TRBJ2-1,once,TRBV5-4,TRBD1
TGTGCCAGCAGTTACTCGATCCAGGGTCTCTCCGAGCAGTACTTC,CASSYSIQGLSEQYF,TRBJ2-7,NA,TRBV6-6,NA
TGTGCCAGCAGCCTAGGAACAGGGGCCGCTGGGGCCAACGTCCTGACTTTC,CASSLGTGAAGANVLTF,TRBJ2-6,NA,TRBV16,TRBD1